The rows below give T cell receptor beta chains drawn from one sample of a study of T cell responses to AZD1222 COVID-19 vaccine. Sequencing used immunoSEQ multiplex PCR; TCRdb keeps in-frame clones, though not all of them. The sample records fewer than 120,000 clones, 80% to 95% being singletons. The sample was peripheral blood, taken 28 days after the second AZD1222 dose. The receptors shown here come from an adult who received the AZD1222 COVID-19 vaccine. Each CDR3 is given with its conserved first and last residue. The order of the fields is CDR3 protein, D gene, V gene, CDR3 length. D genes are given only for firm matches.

cdr3_aa: CASSSRQGISQPQHF
d_call: TRBD1
v_call: TRBV5-5
cdr3_length: 15

cdr3_aa: CATSRDQENRLYGYTF
d_call: .
v_call: TRBV15
cdr3_length: 16

cdr3_aa: CASSQPAGSTDTQYF
d_call: TRBD2
v_call: TRBV3-1/TRBV3-2
cdr3_length: 15

cdr3_aa: CASSTETGETQYF
d_call: TRBD1
v_call: TRBV5-1
cdr3_length: 13

cdr3_aa: CASRWGGNSPLHF
d_call: .
v_call: TRBV6-5
cdr3_length: 13

cdr3_aa: CASSIPGQLTGELFF
d_call: TRBD1
v_call: TRBV19
cdr3_length: 15

cdr3_aa: CASSDSGSGNTIYF
d_call: .
v_call: TRBV10-2
cdr3_length: 14

cdr3_aa: CASTPAGTSEKLFF
d_call: .
v_call: TRBV18
cdr3_length: 14

cdr3_aa: CASSRRDSLIEKLFF
d_call: TRBD1
v_call: TRBV7-9
cdr3_length: 15

cdr3_aa: CASSQGTSGKAFF
d_call: .
v_call: TRBV3-1/TRBV3-2
cdr3_length: 13

cdr3_aa: CATSRDEVYTDTQYF
d_call: .
v_call: TRBV15
cdr3_length: 15

cdr3_aa: CASSIGTDTQYF
d_call: .
v_call: TRBV19
cdr3_length: 12

cdr3_aa: CASSEYPGAGVFETQYF
d_call: .
v_call: TRBV25-1
cdr3_length: 17

cdr3_aa: CASSPRVESFGKDTGELFF
d_call: .
v_call: TRBV13
cdr3_length: 19

cdr3_aa: CASSLTPGLAGGLAKNIQYF
d_call: TRBD2
v_call: TRBV6-6
cdr3_length: 20

cdr3_aa: CASSLSSGVGETQYF
d_call: .
v_call: TRBV7-2
cdr3_length: 15

cdr3_aa: CASSQVRDTGELFF
d_call: .
v_call: TRBV14
cdr3_length: 14

cdr3_aa: CASSRDSNQPQHF
d_call: .
v_call: TRBV5-1
cdr3_length: 13

cdr3_aa: CASRLRTETQYF
d_call: .
v_call: TRBV7-9
cdr3_length: 12

cdr3_aa: CASSYEAGRATGELFF
d_call: .
v_call: TRBV6-2/TRBV6-3
cdr3_length: 16

cdr3_aa: CASSPPGSHTEAFF
d_call: .
v_call: TRBV3-1/TRBV3-2
cdr3_length: 14

cdr3_aa: CSVGRVRVKAEAFF
d_call: .
v_call: TRBV29-1
cdr3_length: 14

cdr3_aa: CASSLQPGQNGYTF
d_call: .
v_call: TRBV5-1
cdr3_length: 14

cdr3_aa: CASTTGVGTEAFF
d_call: TRBD1
v_call: TRBV2
cdr3_length: 13

cdr3_aa: CSVDEQYTGELFF
d_call: .
v_call: TRBV29-1
cdr3_length: 13

cdr3_aa: CSVEVSSNQPQHF
d_call: .
v_call: TRBV29-1
cdr3_length: 13

cdr3_aa: CASTVTGPGTEAFF
d_call: TRBD1
v_call: TRBV19
cdr3_length: 14

cdr3_aa: CASSYAGLSNQPQHF
d_call: .
v_call: TRBV6-2/TRBV6-3
cdr3_length: 15

cdr3_aa: CASSPDRGILPQHF
d_call: TRBD1
v_call: TRBV4-3
cdr3_length: 14

cdr3_aa: CASSYGLGANYGYTF
d_call: .
v_call: TRBV6-2/TRBV6-3
cdr3_length: 15

cdr3_aa: CAWRPGGGAGELFF
d_call: .
v_call: TRBV30
cdr3_length: 14

cdr3_aa: CASRAGGQFDTQYF
d_call: .
v_call: TRBV27
cdr3_length: 14

cdr3_aa: CASSYGVTGELFF
d_call: .
v_call: TRBV6-5
cdr3_length: 13

cdr3_aa: CASSSRQGFSNEQYF
d_call: TRBD1
v_call: TRBV11-1
cdr3_length: 15

cdr3_aa: CASSQFGRGSQGTQYF
d_call: .
v_call: TRBV5-4
cdr3_length: 16

cdr3_aa: CASSGQGRSGNTIYF
d_call: TRBD1
v_call: TRBV7-2
cdr3_length: 15

cdr3_aa: CSVVSPLRNTIYF
d_call: .
v_call: TRBV29-1
cdr3_length: 13

cdr3_aa: CASSLGSGSPQNEQYF
d_call: .
v_call: TRBV5-4
cdr3_length: 16

cdr3_aa: CASSLAQGDSPLHF
d_call: TRBD1
v_call: TRBV5-1
cdr3_length: 14

cdr3_aa: CASSAGVGQPQHF
d_call: .
v_call: TRBV10-1
cdr3_length: 13

cdr3_aa: CASSARQSAGSVYEQYF
d_call: .
v_call: TRBV11-2
cdr3_length: 17

cdr3_aa: CASSPNTGAGNTIYF
d_call: TRBD1
v_call: TRBV18
cdr3_length: 15

cdr3_aa: CATLWTGRTEAFF
d_call: TRBD1
v_call: TRBV6-5
cdr3_length: 13

cdr3_aa: CASSYSQGARTDTQYF
d_call: TRBD1
v_call: TRBV6-5
cdr3_length: 16

cdr3_aa: CASSRRNSPLHF
d_call: .
v_call: TRBV4-3
cdr3_length: 12

cdr3_aa: CASSQDTGNQPQHF
d_call: .
v_call: TRBV3-1/TRBV3-2
cdr3_length: 14

cdr3_aa: CASSPSSGGAFRVQYF
d_call: TRBD2
v_call: TRBV9
cdr3_length: 16

cdr3_aa: CASRRGGEGTEAFF
d_call: TRBD1
v_call: TRBV27
cdr3_length: 14

cdr3_aa: CASSYSAGSYEQYF
d_call: .
v_call: TRBV6-5
cdr3_length: 14

cdr3_aa: CASSPGKVDYGYTF
d_call: .
v_call: TRBV18
cdr3_length: 14

cdr3_aa: CAWGVGRINEKLFF
d_call: .
v_call: TRBV30
cdr3_length: 14

cdr3_aa: CASSYRGGGRDEKLFF
d_call: .
v_call: TRBV6-5
cdr3_length: 16

cdr3_aa: CAQRQRELSGNTIYF
d_call: .
v_call: TRBV12-5
cdr3_length: 15

cdr3_aa: CASSLGPGQTYEQYF
d_call: TRBD1
v_call: TRBV7-2
cdr3_length: 15

cdr3_aa: CSVVPGAGTEAFF
d_call: .
v_call: TRBV29-1
cdr3_length: 13

cdr3_aa: CASSLGFTGTGLYEQYF
d_call: TRBD1
v_call: TRBV5-1
cdr3_length: 17

cdr3_aa: CASSQSASNQPQHF
d_call: .
v_call: TRBV3-1/TRBV3-2
cdr3_length: 14